These T cell receptor beta chains were read from a single sample in a study of T cell responses to AZD1222 COVID-19 vaccine. Some clones are missing from TCRdb's copy, which holds only in-frame ones; the method was immunoSEQ multiplex PCR. The repertoire holds 95,000 to 150,000 clones, with about nine tenths as singletons. Specimen: peripheral blood, collected on day 0 of AZD1222 vaccination. Receptors were obtained from an adult in good health. Both conserved end residues are part of each CDR3. The order of the fields is D gene, clone size, V gene, J gene, CDR3 DNA, CDR3 protein. D genes are given only for firm matches. Some rows have no size entry. The others give once, few or many, or a class for an expanded clone.

D gene: NA; clone size: NA; V gene: TRBV29-1; J gene: TRBJ2-3; CDR3 DNA: TGCAGCGTCTCTCCTAAGCGGACCGGGGATACGCAGTATTTT; CDR3 protein: CSVSPKRTGDTQYF
D gene: NA; clone size: NA; V gene: TRBV2; J gene: TRBJ2-4; CDR3 DNA: TGTGCCAGCAGTGAAGGGAAAAACATTCAGTACTTC; CDR3 protein: CASSEGKNIQYF
D gene: NA; clone size: NA; V gene: TRBV6-5; J gene: TRBJ1-2; CDR3 DNA: TGTGCCAGCAGTTACTCGAGATCACCGGTGGATGGCTACACCTTC; CDR3 protein: CASSYSRSPVDGYTF
D gene: NA; clone size: NA; V gene: TRBV9; J gene: TRBJ1-2; CDR3 DNA: TGTGCCAGCAGCGTCTCATCAAGACAGGACACCGCTAACTATGGCTACACCTTC; CDR3 protein: CASSVSSRQDTANYGYTF
D gene: NA; clone size: NA; V gene: TRBV2; J gene: TRBJ1-6; CDR3 DNA: TGTGCCAGCAGTCCTTATTCAGGAAATTCACCCCTCCACTTT; CDR3 protein: CASSPYSGNSPLHF
D gene: NA; clone size: NA; V gene: TRBV12-3/TRBV12-4; J gene: TRBJ1-5; CDR3 DNA: TGTGCCAGCAGTTCGGTAGGGGGACCCCAGCATTTT; CDR3 protein: CASSSVGGPQHF
D gene: TRBD2; clone size: NA; V gene: TRBV5-4; J gene: TRBJ2-3; CDR3 DNA: TGTGCCAGCAGCGACGGATTAGCGGGGAGCCACACAGATACGCAGTATTTT; CDR3 protein: CASSDGLAGSHTDTQYF
D gene: TRBD1; clone size: NA; V gene: TRBV4-1; J gene: TRBJ1-3; CDR3 DNA: TGCGCCAGCAGCCAAGTGACAGGGGCCACGGGGGGAAACACCATATATTTT; CDR3 protein: CASSQVTGATGGNTIYF
D gene: TRBD2; clone size: NA; V gene: TRBV4-1; J gene: TRBJ2-7; CDR3 DNA: TGCGCCAGCAGACTCGCCTCTCCGGGGGGCGAGCAGTACTTC; CDR3 protein: CASRLASPGGEQYF
D gene: NA; clone size: few; V gene: TRBV27; J gene: TRBJ2-1; CDR3 DNA: TGTGCCAGCAGTTGGGCCCCTCCTTACAATGAGCAGTTCTTC; CDR3 protein: CASSWAPPYNEQFF
D gene: NA; clone size: NA; V gene: TRBV11-3; J gene: TRBJ1-1; CDR3 DNA: TGTGCCAGCAGCCCACAGAGAACTGAAGCTTTCTTT; CDR3 protein: CASSPQRTEAFF
D gene: NA; clone size: NA; V gene: TRBV18; J gene: TRBJ1-1; CDR3 DNA: TGTGCCAGCTCACCACCGGGCAGGGAAGCTTTCTTT; CDR3 protein: CASSPPGREAFF
D gene: TRBD1; clone size: NA; V gene: TRBV3-1/TRBV3-2; J gene: TRBJ1-2; CDR3 DNA: TGTGCCAGCAGCCAAGATAGTCTGACAGGGAGATATCGAAACTATGGCTACACCTTC; CDR3 protein: CASSQDSLTGRYRNYGYTF
D gene: TRBD1; clone size: once; V gene: TRBV30; J gene: TRBJ1-5; CDR3 DNA: TGTGCCTGGAGTCCAATGGGAGGGGGCCCTCAGCCCCAGCATTTT; CDR3 protein: CAWSPMGGGPQPQHF
D gene: NA; clone size: once; V gene: TRBV2; J gene: TRBJ2-4; CDR3 DNA: TGTGCCAGCAGTGACAGGAGAAACATTCAGTACTTC; CDR3 protein: CASSDRRNIQYF
D gene: NA; clone size: NA; V gene: TRBV13; J gene: TRBJ2-7; CDR3 DNA: TGTGCCAGCAGCTTAGCGGCGGGTCCCCAGGACTACGAGCAGTACTTC; CDR3 protein: CASSLAAGPQDYEQYF
D gene: NA; clone size: NA; V gene: TRBV7-2; J gene: TRBJ1-2; CDR3 DNA: TGTGCCAGCAGCCTCGGGATGGCCAGGTTGGGAAGCTACACCTTC; CDR3 protein: CASSLGMARLGSYTF
D gene: NA; clone size: NA; V gene: TRBV12-3/TRBV12-4; J gene: TRBJ2-7; CDR3 DNA: TGTGCCAGCAGTCCTGGGCTCTCCGAGCAGTACTTC; CDR3 protein: CASSPGLSEQYF
D gene: NA; clone size: NA; V gene: TRBV5-6; J gene: TRBJ2-7; CDR3 DNA: TGTGCCAGCAGCTTGGGGGTTTGGGGAGAGCGCGAGCAGTACTTC; CDR3 protein: CASSLGVWGEREQYF
D gene: TRBD1; clone size: NA; V gene: TRBV27; J gene: TRBJ2-7; CDR3 DNA: TGTGCCAGCAGTCTCCAGACAGGGGGAGGCTACGAGCAGTACTTC; CDR3 protein: CASSLQTGGGYEQYF
D gene: NA; clone size: NA; V gene: TRBV5-1; J gene: TRBJ1-1; CDR3 DNA: TGCGCCAGCAGCTCAGGCGGGACGAACACTGAAGCTTTCTTT; CDR3 protein: CASSSGGTNTEAFF
D gene: TRBD1; clone size: NA; V gene: TRBV5-6; J gene: TRBJ1-3; CDR3 DNA: TGTGCCAGCAGACAGGGGGCGTCTGGAAACACCATATATTTT; CDR3 protein: CASRQGASGNTIYF
D gene: NA; clone size: few; V gene: TRBV29-1; J gene: TRBJ2-3; CDR3 DNA: TGCAGCGTTGAAGAACAGGATAGCACAGATACGCAGTATTTT; CDR3 protein: CSVEEQDSTDTQYF
D gene: NA; clone size: NA; V gene: TRBV3-1/TRBV3-2; J gene: TRBJ2-5; CDR3 DNA: TGTGCCAGCAGCCAAGAGAATCAGGGTGTGGAAGAGACCCAGTACTTC; CDR3 protein: CASSQENQGVEETQYF
D gene: NA; clone size: NA; V gene: TRBV19; J gene: TRBJ2-2; CDR3 DNA: TGTGCCAGCCTACGACAGTACCACGGGAACACCGGGGAGCTGTTTTTT; CDR3 protein: CASLRQYHGNTGELFF
D gene: NA; clone size: NA; V gene: TRBV18; J gene: TRBJ1-4; CDR3 DNA: TGTGCCAGCTCACCACCGACAAGAGGTTTGAGTGAAAAACTGTTTTTT; CDR3 protein: CASSPPTRGLSEKLFF
D gene: NA; clone size: NA; V gene: TRBV6-1; J gene: TRBJ1-6; CDR3 DNA: TGTGCCAGCAGTGAACTGGACAGAAACTATAATTCACCCCTCCACTTT; CDR3 protein: CASSELDRNYNSPLHF
D gene: NA; clone size: NA; V gene: TRBV6-5; J gene: TRBJ1-1; CDR3 DNA: TGTGCCAGCAGCCTCAGCGCGGACACTGAAGCTTTCTTT; CDR3 protein: CASSLSADTEAFF